The subject of this entry is one T cell receptor (beta chain). Which antigen it targets is not known. Base qualities were left out, and no much larger clone turns up one base away. The data stem from a study of blood T cells in healthy people across ages (dated by TCRdb to between 2014 and 2017). For the study in its entirety: In model experiments, template switching captured roughly one uniquely barcoded TCR beta cDNA molecule for every two T cells. Four age groups were formed from the donors: young (average approximately 15 years), middle-aged (just under 40), aged (around 62) and long-lived (roughly 88). Age-related changes in TCR beta repertoire diversity were measured in the study by deep sequencing normalized with unique cDNA molecular identifiers. To avoid experimental bias, donors of different ages were randomly spread across the sequencing lanes. Two additional independent replicas of 1 million unique cDNA reads from the same blood draw were analyzed for two donors (one aged 18 to 30 and one aged 80 or older). What the authors observed across the whole study: The percentage of naive T cells measured by flow cytometry correlated strongly with observed TCR beta diversity. Compared with the aged group, more naive CD4+ T cells, fewer expanded clones and increased TCR diversity were shown by the long-lived group, suggesting age selection. Observed TCR beta diversity per million T cells fell roughly linearly with age, and a significant reduction was already apparent by age roughly 40. Donor CMV infection status was unknown, potentially confounding age-related changes in expanded clonotypes. Since profiling was done on bulk unsorted PBMCs, naive and antigen-experienced compartments could not be conclusively compared. Estimates of total diversity based on one million sequenced T cells were considered lower bounds and underestimates.

From the cysteine up to the phenylalanine, the CDR3 has a length of 17 residues. Only CDR3 DNA is held: 51 bases, read in frame from base 1. The germline V gene supplies CDR1 SGHTA and CDR2 FQGNSA. The germline V end is reduced by 3 bases and the J end by 5 bases; junction bases left unmatched: 10. Libraries were made using 5' RACE. Instrument used: Illumina HiSeq 2500. A second PCR of roughly 7 to 12 cycles was run with a J-beta primer mix and a sample-barcoded 5' primer. A template-switch 5' adaptor carrying 12 random nucleotides introduced a unique molecular identifier onto each TCR beta cDNA molecule. At least 2.5 million CDR3-containing paired-end reads were obtained from each sample. First-strand cDNA synthesis was performed from all RNA using the Mint cDNA synthesis kit, with priming by a TRBC-specific oligonucleotide. Following uracil-DNA glycosylase treatment, all cDNA underwent a first 18-cycle PCR with the universal primers M1SS and BC2_uni_R. The authors' pipeline ran thus. Normalization of each sample was performed by random selection of 1 million high-quality reads, each carrying a distinct molecular identifier. Reads sharing molecular identifiers were discarded rather than binned into consensus sequences. MiTCR, set to a Q25 quality threshold and the strictest error-elimination algorithm, was used for CDR3 identification, clonotype clustering and error correction. Lower-bound total TCR beta diversity was estimated with a nonparametric unseen species model using Euler transformation. The public reads were reprocessed in TCRdb via fastp at Q25 and MiXCR, keeping in-frame beta chains. Rows matching on CDR3 protein sequence are summarized as one entry with the most common DNA and genes. TCRdb's processing, not the authors', yielded these V and J calls. The sample table shows about 1.4 million distinct CDR3 sequences, and approximately 59% are seen once. The ten largest clones add up to approximately 7% of the sample.

The donors were 40 or so Caucasian individuals from Russia, aged roughly 6 to 100 years, who were systemically healthy. Each donor gave approximately 9.3 milliliters of peripheral blood, collected into EDTA-treated Vacutainer tubes. Ficoll-Paque density-gradient centrifugation was used to isolate PBMCs, with at least 6 million obtained per sample. Total RNA, at least 6 micrograms per sample, was extracted from PBMCs with Trizol reagent. For every donor, an aliquot of PBMCs went through flow cytometry to measure the percentages of naive CD45RAhigh/CD27high T cells. The rearrangement combines TRBV7-2 with TRBJ2-1; 10 junctional bases match TRBD2. The sequenced material came from blood. The clonotype was recovered from a man aged 18 to 30 in good health. The CDR3 corresponds to CASSLGPLAGPHNEQFF. Read as DNA, the sequence is TGTGCCAGCAGCTTGGGTCCACTAGCGGGGCCTCACAATGAGCAGTTCTTC.